This paragraph reports one T cell receptor beta chain. The record originates from a study of blood T cell repertoires in COVID-19. Study as a whole: Samples of COVID-19 (acute and convalescent) were obtained from the United States, Italy and Spain. T cells, B-cell-depleted T cells, or PBMCs supplied cDNA or gDNA.

The germline gives CDR1 DFQATT, CDR2 SNEGSKA (reference sequence). CDR3 length equals 11 residues. Seattle patients were enrolled during active infection and followed longitudinally. Per the original data handling: Amplification from reference gene primers served as the basis for estimated nucleated cell counts. Clones were read by immunoSEQ multiplex PCR, and TCRdb kept only the in-frame ones, dropping some. That table gives V, J and clone size, and the DNA gave D and trimming. The table has 150,000 to 200,000 clones, 80% to 95% seen once. The chain uses TRBV20-1 and TRBJ2-5; 8 bases are a match to TRBD2. This clonotype was obtained from a woman aged 55-69 years with COVID-19, enrolled during active disease. The sample was peripheral blood. CDR3 DNA: TGCGGACTAGCCGAGGCAGAGACCCAGTACTTC. Translation: CGLAEAETQYF.